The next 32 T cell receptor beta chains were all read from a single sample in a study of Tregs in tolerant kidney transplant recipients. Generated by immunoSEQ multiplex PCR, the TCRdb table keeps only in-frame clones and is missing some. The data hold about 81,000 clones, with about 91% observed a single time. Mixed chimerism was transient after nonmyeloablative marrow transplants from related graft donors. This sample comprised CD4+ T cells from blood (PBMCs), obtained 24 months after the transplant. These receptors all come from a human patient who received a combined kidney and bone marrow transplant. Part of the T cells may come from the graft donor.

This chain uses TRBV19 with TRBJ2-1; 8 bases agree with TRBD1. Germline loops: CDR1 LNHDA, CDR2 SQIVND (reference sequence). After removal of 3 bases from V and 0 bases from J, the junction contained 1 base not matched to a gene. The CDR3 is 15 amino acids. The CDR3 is CASSIGTGSYNEQFF. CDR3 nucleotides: TGTGCCAGTAGTATTGGGACAGGCTCCTACAATGAGCAGTTCTTC.

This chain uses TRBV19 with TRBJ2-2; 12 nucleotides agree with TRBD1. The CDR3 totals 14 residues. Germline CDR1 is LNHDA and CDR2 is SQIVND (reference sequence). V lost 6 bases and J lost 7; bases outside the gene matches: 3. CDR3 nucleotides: TGTGCCAGTAGCGGGACAGGGGGCTTCGGGGAGCTGTTTTTT. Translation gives CASSGTGGFGELFF.

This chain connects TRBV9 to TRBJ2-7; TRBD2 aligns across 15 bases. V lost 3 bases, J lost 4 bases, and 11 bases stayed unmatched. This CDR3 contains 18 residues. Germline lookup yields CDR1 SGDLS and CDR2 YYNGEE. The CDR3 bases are TGTGCCAGCAGCGGAGCATCCTCCGGGACTAGCGGGAGGTACGAGCAGTACTTC. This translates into CASSGASSGTSGRYEQYF.

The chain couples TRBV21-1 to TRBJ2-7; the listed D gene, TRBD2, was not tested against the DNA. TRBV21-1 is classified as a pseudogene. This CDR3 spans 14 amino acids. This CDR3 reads CASSSGGGAYEQYF. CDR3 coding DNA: TGTGCCAGCAGCTCCGGGGGGGGAGCCTACGAGCAGTACTTC.

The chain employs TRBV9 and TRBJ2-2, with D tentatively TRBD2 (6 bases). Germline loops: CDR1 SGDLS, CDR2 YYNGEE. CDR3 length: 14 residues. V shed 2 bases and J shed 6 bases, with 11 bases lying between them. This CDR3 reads CASSVAGDSGELFF. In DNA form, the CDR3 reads TGTGCCAGCAGCGTGGCCGGGGACTCCGGGGAGCTGTTTTTT.

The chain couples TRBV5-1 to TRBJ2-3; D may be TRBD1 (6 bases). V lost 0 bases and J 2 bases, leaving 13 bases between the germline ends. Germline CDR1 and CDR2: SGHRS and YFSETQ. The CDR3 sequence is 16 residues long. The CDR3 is CASSLGNGQSTDTQYF. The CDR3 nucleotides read TGCGCCAGCAGCTTGGGGAACGGACAGTCCACAGATACGCAGTATTTT.

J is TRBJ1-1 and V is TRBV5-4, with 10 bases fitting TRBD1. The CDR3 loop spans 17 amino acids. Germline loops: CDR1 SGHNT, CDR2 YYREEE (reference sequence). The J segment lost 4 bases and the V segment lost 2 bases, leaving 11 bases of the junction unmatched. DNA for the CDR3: TGTGCCAGCAGCTTAGATTACAGAAGGACAGGGGGCACTGAAGCTTTCTTT. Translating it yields CASSLDYRRTGGTEAFF.

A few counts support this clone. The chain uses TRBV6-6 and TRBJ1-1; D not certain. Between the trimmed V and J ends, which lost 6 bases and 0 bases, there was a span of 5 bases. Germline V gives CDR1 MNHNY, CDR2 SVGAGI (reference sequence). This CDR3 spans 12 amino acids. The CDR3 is CASSDMNTEAFF. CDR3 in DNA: TGTGCCAGCAGCGACATGAACACTGAAGCTTTCTTT.

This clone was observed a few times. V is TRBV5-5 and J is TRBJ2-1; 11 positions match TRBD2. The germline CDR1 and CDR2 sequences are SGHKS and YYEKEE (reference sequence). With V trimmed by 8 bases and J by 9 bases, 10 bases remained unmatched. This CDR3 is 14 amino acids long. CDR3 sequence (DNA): TGTGCCAGTGACCCTGGGACTAGCGGACTTGAGCAGTTCTTC. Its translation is CASDPGTSGLEQFF.

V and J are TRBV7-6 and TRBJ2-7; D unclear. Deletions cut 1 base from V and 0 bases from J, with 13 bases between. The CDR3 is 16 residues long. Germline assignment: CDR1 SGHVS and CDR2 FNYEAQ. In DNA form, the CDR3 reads TGTGCCAGCAGCTTAGGCGCGGCAGCCTTCTCCTACGAGCAGTACTTC. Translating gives CASSLGAAAFSYEQYF.

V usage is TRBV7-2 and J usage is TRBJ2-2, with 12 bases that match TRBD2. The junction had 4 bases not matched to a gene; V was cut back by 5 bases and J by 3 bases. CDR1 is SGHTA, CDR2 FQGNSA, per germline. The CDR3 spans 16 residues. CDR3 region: CASSATSGRYTGELFF. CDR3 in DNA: TGTGCCAGCAGCGCAACTAGCGGGAGGTACACCGGGGAGCTGTTTTTT. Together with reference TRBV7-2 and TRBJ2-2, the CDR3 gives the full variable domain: GAGVSQSPSNKVTEKGKDVELRCDPISGHTALYWYRQSLGQGLEFLIYFQGNSAPDKSGLPSDRFSAERTGGSVSTLTIQRTQQEDSAVYLCASSATSGRYTGELFFGEGSRLTVL.

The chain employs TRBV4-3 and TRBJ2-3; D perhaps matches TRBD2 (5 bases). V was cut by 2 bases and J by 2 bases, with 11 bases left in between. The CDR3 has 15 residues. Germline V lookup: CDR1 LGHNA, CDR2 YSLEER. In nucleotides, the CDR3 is TGCGCCAGCAGCCAATCGGGGTTCCTCACAGATACGCAGTATTTT. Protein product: CASSQSGFLTDTQYF.

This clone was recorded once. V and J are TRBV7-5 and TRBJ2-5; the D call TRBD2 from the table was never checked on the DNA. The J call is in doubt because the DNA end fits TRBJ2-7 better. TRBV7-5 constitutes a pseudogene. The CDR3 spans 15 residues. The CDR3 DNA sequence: TGTGTCAGAAGCGTACAGGGTCGGGGGGACTACGAGCAGTACTTC. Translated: CVRSVQGRGDYEQYF.

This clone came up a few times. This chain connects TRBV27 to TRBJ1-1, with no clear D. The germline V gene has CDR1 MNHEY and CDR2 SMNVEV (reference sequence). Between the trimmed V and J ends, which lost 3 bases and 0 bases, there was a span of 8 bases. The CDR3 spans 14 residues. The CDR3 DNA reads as TGTGCCAGCAGTTTCCAGTACATGAACACTGAAGCTTTCTTT. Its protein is CASSFQYMNTEAFF.

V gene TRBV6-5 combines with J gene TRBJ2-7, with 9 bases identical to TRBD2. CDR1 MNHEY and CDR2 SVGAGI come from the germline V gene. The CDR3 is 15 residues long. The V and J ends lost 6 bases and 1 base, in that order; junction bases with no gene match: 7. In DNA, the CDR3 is TGTGCCAGCAGGCAAGCGGGAGGTGGGTCCTACGAGCAGTACTTC. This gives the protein CASRQAGGGSYEQYF.

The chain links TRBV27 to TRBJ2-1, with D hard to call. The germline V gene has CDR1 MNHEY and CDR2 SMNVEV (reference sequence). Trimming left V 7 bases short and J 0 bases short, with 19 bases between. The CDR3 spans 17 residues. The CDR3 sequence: CASTNQYPESSYNEQFF. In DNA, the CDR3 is TGTGCCAGCACCAACCAGTACCCGGAGAGCTCCTACAATGAGCAGTTCTTC.

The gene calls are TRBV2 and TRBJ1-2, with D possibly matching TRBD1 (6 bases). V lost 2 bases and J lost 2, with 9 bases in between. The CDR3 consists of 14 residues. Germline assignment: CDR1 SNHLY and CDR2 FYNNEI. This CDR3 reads CASSESQGNYGYTF. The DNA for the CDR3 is TGTGCCAGCAGTGAAAGCCAGGGGAACTATGGCTACACCTTC.

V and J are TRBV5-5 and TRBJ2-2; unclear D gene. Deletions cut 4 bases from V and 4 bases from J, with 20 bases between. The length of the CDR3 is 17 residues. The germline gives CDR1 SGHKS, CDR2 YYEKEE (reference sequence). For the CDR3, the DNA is TGTGCCAGCAGCGATCTATCCAGGCGATTTGGCACCGGGGAGCTGTTTTTT. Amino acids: CASSDLSRRFGTGELFF.

Written as DNA, the CDR3 is TGTGCCAGCTCACCAACAGGACTAGCTCGGGACATCAGATACGAGCAGTACTTC. Protein product: CASSPTGLARDIRYEQYF. The chain combines TRBV18 with TRBJ2-7; 8 bases match TRBD2. CDR3 size: 18 residues. The germline gives CDR1 KGHSH, CDR2 LQKENI. V lost 2 bases to trimming and J lost 4 bases; unmatched junction nucleotides: 16. The whole variable domain, filled in from reference TRBV18 and TRBJ2-7, reads NAGVMQNPRHLVRRRGQEARLRCSPMKGHSHVYWYRQLPEEGLKFMVYLQKENIIDESGMPKERFSAEFPKEGPSILRIQQVVRGDSAAYFCASSPTGLARDIRYEQYFGPGTRLTVT.

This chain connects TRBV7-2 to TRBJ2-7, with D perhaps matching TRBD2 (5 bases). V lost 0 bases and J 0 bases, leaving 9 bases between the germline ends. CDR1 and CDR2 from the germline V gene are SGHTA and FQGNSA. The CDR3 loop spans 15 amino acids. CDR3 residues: CASSLATGSSYEQYF. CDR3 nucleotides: TGTGCCAGCAGCTTAGCTACGGGGTCCTCCTACGAGCAGTACTTC.

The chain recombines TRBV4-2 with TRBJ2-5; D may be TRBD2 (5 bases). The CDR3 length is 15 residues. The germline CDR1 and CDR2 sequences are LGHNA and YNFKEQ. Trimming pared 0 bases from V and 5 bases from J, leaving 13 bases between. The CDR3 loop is CASSQEGGFSETQYF. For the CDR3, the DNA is TGTGCCAGCAGCCAAGAAGGAGGCTTTAGCGAGACCCAGTACTTC.

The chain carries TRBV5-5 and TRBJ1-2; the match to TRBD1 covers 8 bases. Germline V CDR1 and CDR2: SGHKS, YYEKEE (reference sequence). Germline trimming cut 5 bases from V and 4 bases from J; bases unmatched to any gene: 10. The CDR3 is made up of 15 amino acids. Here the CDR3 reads CASSITGTGFYGYTF. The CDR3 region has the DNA TGTGCCAGCAGTATTACCGGGACAGGCTTCTATGGCTACACCTTC.

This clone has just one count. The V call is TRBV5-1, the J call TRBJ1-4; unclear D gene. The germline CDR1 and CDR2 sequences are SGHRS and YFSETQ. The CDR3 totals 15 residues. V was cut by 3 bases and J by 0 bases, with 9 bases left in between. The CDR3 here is CASSSGSATNEKLFF. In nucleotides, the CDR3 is TGCGCCAGCAGCTCCGGGAGTGCAACTAATGAAAAACTGTTTTTT.

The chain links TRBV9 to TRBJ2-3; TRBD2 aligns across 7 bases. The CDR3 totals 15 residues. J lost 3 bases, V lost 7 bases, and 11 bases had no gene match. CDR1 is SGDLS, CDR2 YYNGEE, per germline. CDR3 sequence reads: CASQRSGAWTDTQYF. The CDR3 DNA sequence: TGTGCCAGCCAAAGAAGCGGGGCCTGGACAGATACGCAGTATTTT.

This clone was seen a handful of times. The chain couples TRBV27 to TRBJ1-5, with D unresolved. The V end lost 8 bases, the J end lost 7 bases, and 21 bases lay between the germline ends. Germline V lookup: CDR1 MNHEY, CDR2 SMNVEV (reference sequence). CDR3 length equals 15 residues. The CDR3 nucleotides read TGTGCCAGCCGTGAGAGGGTTTTTAGTCCACAGCCCCAGCATTTT. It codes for CASRERVFSPQPQHF.

CDR3 amino acids: CASSLGPGTDTQYF. CDR3 bases: TGCGCCAGCAGCTTGGGACCGGGGACAGATACGCAGTATTTT. V and J are TRBV5-1 and TRBJ2-3; D possibly corresponds to TRBD2 (5 bases). V was shortened by 0 bases and J by 3 bases, with 8 bases between the two germline ends. The CDR3 sequence is 14 residues long. CDR1 and CDR2 from the germline V gene are SGHRS and YFSETQ.

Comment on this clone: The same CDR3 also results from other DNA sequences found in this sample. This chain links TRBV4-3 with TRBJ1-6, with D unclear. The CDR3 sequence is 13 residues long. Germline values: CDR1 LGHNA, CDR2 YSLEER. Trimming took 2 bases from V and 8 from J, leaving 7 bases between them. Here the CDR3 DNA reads TGCGCCAGCAGCCAAAACAATTATTCACCCCTCCACTTT. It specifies CASSQNNYSPLHF.

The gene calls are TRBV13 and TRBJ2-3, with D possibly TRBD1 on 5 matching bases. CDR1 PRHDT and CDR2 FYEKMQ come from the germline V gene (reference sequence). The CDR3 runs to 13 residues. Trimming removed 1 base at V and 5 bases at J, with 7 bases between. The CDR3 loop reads CASSLVQGDTQYF. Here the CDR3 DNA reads TGTGCCAGCAGCTTAGTTCAGGGAGATACGCAGTATTTT.

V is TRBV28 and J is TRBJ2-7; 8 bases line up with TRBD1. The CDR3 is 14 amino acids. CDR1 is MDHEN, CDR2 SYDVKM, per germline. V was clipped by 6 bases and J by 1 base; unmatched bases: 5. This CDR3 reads CASSLRTGSYEQYF. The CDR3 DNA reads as TGTGCCAGCAGCCTACGGACAGGGTCCTACGAGCAGTACTTC.

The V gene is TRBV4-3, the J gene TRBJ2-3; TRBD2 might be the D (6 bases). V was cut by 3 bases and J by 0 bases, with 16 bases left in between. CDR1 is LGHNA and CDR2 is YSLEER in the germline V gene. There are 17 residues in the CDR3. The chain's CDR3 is CASSQEPGGGSTDTQYF. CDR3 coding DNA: TGCGCCAGCAGCCAGGAACCCGGGGGTGGGAGCACAGATACGCAGTATTTT.

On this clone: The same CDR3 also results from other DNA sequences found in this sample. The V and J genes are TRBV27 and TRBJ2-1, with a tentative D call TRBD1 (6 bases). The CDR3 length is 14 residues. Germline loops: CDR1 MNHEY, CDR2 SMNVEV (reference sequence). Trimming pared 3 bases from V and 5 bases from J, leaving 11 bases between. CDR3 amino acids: CASSFRGQNNEQFF. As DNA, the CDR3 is TGTGCCAGCAGTTTCAGGGGACAAAACAATGAGCAGTTCTTC.

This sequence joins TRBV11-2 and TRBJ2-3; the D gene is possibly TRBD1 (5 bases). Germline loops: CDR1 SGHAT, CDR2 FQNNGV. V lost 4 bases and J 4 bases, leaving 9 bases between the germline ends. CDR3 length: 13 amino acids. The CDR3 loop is CASSYEGADTQYF. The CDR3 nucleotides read TGTGCCAGCAGCTACGAAGGGGCAGATACGCAGTATTTT.